This passage covers 8 T cell receptor beta chains from one sample sequenced in a study of T-cell reconstitution after alpha-beta-depleted transplantation in children. As it was prepared, the TCRbeta library received unique molecular identifiers. TCRdb used MiXCR to reprocess the PCR reads, holding one entry per CDR3 protein. Among around 380,000 distinct CDR3 sequences listed, 9.5% to 13% were seen once. The material was PBMCs from the stem cell graft donor, obtained from the stem cell graft. The receptors come from a human donor who donated a stem cell graft to a child with acute myeloid leukemia.

J is TRBJ1-1 and V is TRBV20-1, with D maybe TRBD1 (6 bases). The CDR3 length is 13 residues. CDR1 and CDR2 (germline): DFQATT, SNEGSKA (reference sequence). Trimming left V 1 base short and J 6 bases short, with 12 bases between. The CDR3 protein is CSARALRQAEAFF. The CDR3 region has the DNA TGCAGTGCTAGAGCCCTCCGACAGGCTGAAGCTTTCTTT.

The chain employs TRBV12-3 or TRBV12-4 and TRBJ1-5; TRBD1 matches at 10 bases. This CDR3 comprises 15 residues. V shed 6 bases and J 15 bases; nucleotides not matched to a gene: 17. CDR3 sequence: CASRGLGTGVGTLHF. The CDR3 DNA is TGTGCCAGCAGGGGGCTTGGGACAGGGGTTGGTACCTTGCATTTT.

This clonotype was detected a few times. The chain links TRBV10-3 to TRBJ2-5; 10 nucleotides line up with TRBD1. V was clipped by 6 bases and J by 4 bases; unmatched bases: 8. Germline CDR1 ENHRY, CDR2 SYGVKD. The CDR3 has 15 residues. This CDR3 reads CAIRGTGANLETQYF. The CDR3, as DNA: TGTGCCATCAGGGGGACAGGGGCCAATTTAGAGACCCAGTACTTC.

V usage is TRBV12-3 or TRBV12-4 and J usage is TRBJ2-3; the match to TRBD2 covers 11 bases. V gave up 4 bases and J gave up 4 bases; unmatched junction bases: 4. The CDR3 has 15 residues. The CDR3 DNA follows: TGTGCCAGCAGTTACAGTAGCGGGAGGGCAGATACGCAGTATTTT. Its protein product is CASSYSSGRADTQYF.

V is TRBV20-1 and J is TRBJ2-2; TRBD2 might be the D (5 bases). Trimming shortened V by 2 bases and J by 0 bases, and 10 bases separated the two germline ends. The CDR3 sequence is 15 residues long. CDR1 is DFQATT, CDR2 SNEGSKA, per germline (reference sequence). The DNA of the CDR3 is TGCAGTGCTAGATCAGACTACCCGAACACCGGGGAGCTGTTTTTT. Protein: CSARSDYPNTGELFF.

The chain couples TRBV5-1 to TRBJ2-1; D may be TRBD2 (5 bases). Germline-derived CDR1 and CDR2 are SGHRS and YFSETQ. This CDR3 has 16 residues. Trimming took off 3 bases at V and 6 bases at J, with 19 bases between the two ends. CDR3 bases: TGCGCCAGCAGCTACGGGCCGCCGGTGGGAGTCAATGAGCAGTTCTTC. Amino acids: CASSYGPPVGVNEQFF. Supplemented by reference TRBV5-1 and TRBJ2-1, the full variable domain reads KAGVTQTPRYLIKTRGQQVTLSCSPISGHRSVSWYQQTPGQGLQFLFEYFSETQRNKGNFPGRFSGRQFSNSRSEMNVSTLELGDSALYLCASSYGPPVGVNEQFFGPGTRLTVL.

The chain carries TRBV30 and TRBJ1-1; D may be TRBD1 (6 bases). V was clipped by 0 bases and J by 2 bases, with 13 bases between them. CDR3 length: 15 residues. Germline lookup yields CDR1 GTSNPN and CDR2 SVGIG (reference sequence). This CDR3 reads CAWSVLGRGNTEAFF. DNA for the CDR3: TGTGCCTGGAGTGTACTCGGCAGGGGTAACACTGAAGCTTTCTTT.

This clonotype was observed at least ten times. The chain combines TRBV21-1 with TRBJ2-7; the table assigns TRBD1, which was not confirmed against the DNA. TRBV21-1 corresponds to a pseudogene. The CDR3 length is 15 residues. DNA for the CDR3: TGTGCCAGCAGCCACCGGGACAACGACACCTCGGAGCAGTACTTC. Translation gives CASSHRDNDTSEQYF.